Described below is a single T cell receptor beta chain sequence and its context. This clonotype has only a few counts. There is no known antigen for this receptor. Per-base quality was not reported, and no clone a single base away is much larger than it. Trimming at the junction amounts to 6 bases on V and 6 bases on J, and the germline ends lie 6 bases apart. In the germline V gene, CDR1 corresponds to MNHEY and CDR2 to SVGEGT. Its CDR3 holds 11 amino acids, cysteine through phenylalanine. The kept DNA is CDR3 alone, 33 bases in frame from the first base. Donors were around 37 systemically healthy Caucasian individuals from Russia aged about 6 to 100 years. Each donor gave about 11 milliliters of peripheral blood, drawn into EDTA-treated Vacutainer tubes. Ficoll-Paque density-gradient centrifugation was used to isolate PBMCs, with at least 7 million obtained per sample. Total RNA was extracted from PBMCs with Trizol reagent, with at least 5 micrograms obtained per sample. The percentages of naive CD45RAhigh/CD27high T cells were determined by flow cytometry on a PBMC aliquot from every donor.

The library was built by means of 5' RACE. Data came from an Illumina HiSeq 2500. A second PCR of about 6 to 11 cycles was run with a J-beta primer mix and a sample-barcoded 5' primer. Each TCR beta cDNA molecule received a unique molecular identifier from a template-switch 5' adaptor carrying 12 random nucleotides. Each sample yielded at least 2.5 million CDR3-containing paired-end reads. The Mint cDNA synthesis kit, primed by a TRBC-specific oligonucleotide, was used to synthesize first-strand cDNA from all RNA. Following uracil-DNA glycosylase treatment, a first 18-cycle PCR with universal primers M1SS and BC2_uni_R was performed on all cDNA. On the study's bioinformatics: For normalization, 1 million high-quality reads, each with a distinct molecular identifier, were randomly selected from each sample. Reads sharing molecular identifiers were discarded rather than binned into consensus sequences. MiTCR, run with a Q25 quality threshold and the strictest error-elimination algorithm, handled CDR3 identification, clonotype clustering and error correction. A nonparametric unseen species model with Euler transformation was used to estimate a lower bound on total TCR beta diversity. The public reads were quality trimmed at Q25 with fastp and then assembled into clones with MiXCR by TCRdb, keeping productive beta chains. Rows matching on CDR3 protein sequence are summarized as one entry with the most common DNA and genes. TCRdb, not the original authors, processed these V and J calls. The sample table contains approximately 1,000,000 distinct CDR3 sequences; only one count was recorded for more than 30% of them. The ten largest clones take up around 13% of the sample.

The data were obtained in a study of blood T cells in healthy people across ages (dated by TCRdb to the mid-2010s). For context, the study as a whole: In model experiments, template switching captured roughly one uniquely barcoded TCR beta cDNA molecule for every two T cells. Age-related changes in TCR beta repertoire diversity were measured in the study by deep sequencing normalized with unique cDNA molecular identifiers. Four age groups were formed from the donors: young (average approximately 15 years), middle-aged (less than 40), aged (62) and long-lived (around 82). To avoid experimental bias, donors of different ages were spread randomly across the sequencing lanes. For two donors (one aged 18 to 29 and one aged 80 or older), the study analyzed two additional independent replicas of 1 million unique cDNA reads from the same blood draw.

General conclusions and limits of the study: Total diversity estimates from one million sequenced T cells were considered lower bounds and underestimates. Because profiling used bulk unsorted PBMCs, naive and antigen-experienced compartments could not be compared conclusively. As age increased, observed TCR beta diversity per million T cells dropped in a roughly linear way, and a significant reduction was already evident by age 40. The CMV infection status of donors was not known, potentially confounding age-related changes in expanded clonotypes. Observed TCR beta diversity correlated strongly with the percentage of naive T cells measured by flow cytometry. Compared with the aged group, more naive CD4+ T cells, fewer expanded clones and increased TCR diversity were shown by the long-lived group, suggesting age selection.

Recombination joined TRBV6-2 or TRBV6-3 with TRBJ2-1, with an unclear D gene assignment. The sequence was obtained from a man younger than 35 in good health. Sequenced sample: blood. The CDR3 in this case is CASRMINEQFF. The DNA is TGTGCCAGCAGAATGATCAATGAGCAGTTCTTC.